This TCR beta chain was identified in a study of control samples from healthy donors and cancer patients. Sequencing used immunoSEQ multiplex PCR; TCRdb keeps in-frame clones, though not all of them. The table has around 51,000 clones, 75% to 85% seen once. The CDR3 consists of 14 residues. CDR1 and CDR2 (germline): SGHTA, FQGNSA. V was trimmed by 0 bases and J by 0 bases, leaving 5 bases between them. This TCR was recovered from a man aged 65-85 years in good health. The chain carries TRBV7-2 and TRBJ1-1; D ambiguous. The sequencing sample was made of blood. The CDR3 DNA reads as TGTGCCAGCAGCTTAGCCGGGGTGAACACTGAAGCTTTCTTT. Its translation: CASSLAGVNTEAFF.